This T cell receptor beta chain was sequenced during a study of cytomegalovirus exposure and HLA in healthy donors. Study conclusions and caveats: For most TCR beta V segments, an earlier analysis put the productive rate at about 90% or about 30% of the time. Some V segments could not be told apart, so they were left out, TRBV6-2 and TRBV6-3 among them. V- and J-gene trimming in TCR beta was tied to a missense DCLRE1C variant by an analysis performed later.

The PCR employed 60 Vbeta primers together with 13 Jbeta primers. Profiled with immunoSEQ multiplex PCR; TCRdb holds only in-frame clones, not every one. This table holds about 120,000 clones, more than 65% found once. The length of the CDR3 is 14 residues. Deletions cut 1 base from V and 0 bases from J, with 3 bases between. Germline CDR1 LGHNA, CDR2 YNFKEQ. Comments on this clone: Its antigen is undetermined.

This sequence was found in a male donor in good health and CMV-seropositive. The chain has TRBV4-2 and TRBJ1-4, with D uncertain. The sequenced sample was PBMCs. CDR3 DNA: TGTGCCAGCAGCCAAGCTGCAACTAATGAAAAACTGTTTTTT. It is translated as CASSQAATNEKLFF.